This TCR beta chain was documented in a study of T cell changes during pregnancy in multiple sclerosis. The CDR3 covers 14 residues. Per germline, CDR1 LNHDA and CDR2 SQIVND (reference sequence). V gave up 5 bases and J gave up 5 bases, with 13 bases separating them. The assay was immunoSEQ multiplex PCR, and TCRdb's table has in-frame clones only and misses some. The table lists almost 65,000 clones, roughly 90% of them singletons. The sequence was obtained from a female donor with multiple sclerosis, enrolled in a pregnancy study. Material: peripheral blood, obtained in the first trimester of pregnancy. This chain connects TRBV19 to TRBJ2-1, with D uncertain. The CDR3 coding sequence is TGTGCCAGTAGTTTAGGCGGAGCGAACAATGAGCAGTTCTTC. It codes for CASSLGGANNEQFF.